The table lists the clone carrying this T cell receptor beta chain with many counts. The antigen remains unidentified. The CDR3 consists of 15 residues. The V and J ends lost 3 bases and 6 bases respectively, with 17 bases between them. The diagnoses drew upon clinical symptoms, serum thyroxine and TRAb, thyroid ultrasound and orbital computed tomography. This sample stems from a study of T cells in Graves' hyperthyroidism and ophthalmopathy. The study, taken as a whole, reports: Blood also showed most of the thyroid clonotypes that were expanded above 0.001. With a median lead of 6.5 months before onset, the model predicted ophthalmopathy. Ophthalmopathy was distinguished from stable hyperthyroidism by 13 V-J signatures.

The CDR3 regions of TCR beta were amplified from RNA transcripts. When the TCR CDR3 underwent first-round RT-PCR, the HTBI primer set was used. TCRdb analysed the multiplex PCR reads with MiXCR anew, one entry per CDR3 protein. The table has about 98,000 distinct CDR3 sequences, around 40% seen once. The chain carries TRBV12-3 or TRBV12-4 and TRBJ1-1, with D hard to call. The receptor was derived from a woman in her 30s with Graves' hyperthyroidism. The sequencing input was peripheral blood or thyroid tissue (not recorded which). This chain's CDR3 is CASSFWSRGAAEAFF. In DNA form, the CDR3 reads TGTGCCAGCAGTTTTTGGTCCCGTGGTGCCGCTGAAGCTTTCTTT.